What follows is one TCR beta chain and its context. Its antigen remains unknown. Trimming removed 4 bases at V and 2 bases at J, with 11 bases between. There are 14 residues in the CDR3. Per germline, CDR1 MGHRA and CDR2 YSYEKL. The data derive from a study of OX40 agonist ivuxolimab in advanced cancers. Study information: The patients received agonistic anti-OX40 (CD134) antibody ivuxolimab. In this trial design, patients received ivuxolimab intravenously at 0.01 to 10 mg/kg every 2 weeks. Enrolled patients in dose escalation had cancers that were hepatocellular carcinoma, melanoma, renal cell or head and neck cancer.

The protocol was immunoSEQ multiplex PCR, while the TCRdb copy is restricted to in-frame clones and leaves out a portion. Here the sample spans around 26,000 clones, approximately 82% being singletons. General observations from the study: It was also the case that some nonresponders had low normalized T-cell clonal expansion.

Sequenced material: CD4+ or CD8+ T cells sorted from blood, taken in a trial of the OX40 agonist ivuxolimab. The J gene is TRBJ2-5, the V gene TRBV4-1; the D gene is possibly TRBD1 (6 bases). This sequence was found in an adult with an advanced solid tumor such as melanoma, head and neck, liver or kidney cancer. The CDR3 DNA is TGCGCCAGCAGCCGACTACAGGGACAAGAGACCCAGTACTTC. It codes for CASSRLQGQETQYF.